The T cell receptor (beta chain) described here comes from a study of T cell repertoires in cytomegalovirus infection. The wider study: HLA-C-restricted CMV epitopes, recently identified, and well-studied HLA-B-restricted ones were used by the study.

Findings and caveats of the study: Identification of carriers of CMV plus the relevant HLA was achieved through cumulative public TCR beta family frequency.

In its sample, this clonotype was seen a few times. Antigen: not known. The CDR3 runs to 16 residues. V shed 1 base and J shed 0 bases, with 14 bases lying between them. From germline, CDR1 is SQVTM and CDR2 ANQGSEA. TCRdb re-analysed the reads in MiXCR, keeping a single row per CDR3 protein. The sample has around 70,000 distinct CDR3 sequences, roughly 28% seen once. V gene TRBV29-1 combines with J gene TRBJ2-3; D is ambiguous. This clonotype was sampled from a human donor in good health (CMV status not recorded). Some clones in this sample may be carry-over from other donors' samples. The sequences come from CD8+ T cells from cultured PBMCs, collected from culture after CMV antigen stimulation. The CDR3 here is CSVEGVPRQSTDTQYF. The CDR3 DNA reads TGCAGCGTTGAAGGGGTTCCACGGCAGAGCACAGATACGCAGTATTTT.